This T cell receptor (beta chain) is from a study of technical replicates of blood from a few donors. The germline V gene encodes CDR1 SNHLY and CDR2 FYNNEI. V shed 10 bases and J shed 3 bases, with 23 bases lying between them. This CDR3 comprises 16 residues. Libraries were prepared by immunoSEQ multiplex PCR; TCRdb keeps only in-frame clonotypes and omits some of them. The sample has about 95,000 clones, approximately 95% seen once. Sequences were obtained from T cells isolated from PBMCs. This receptor was identified in a human donor in good health. This rearrangement joins TRBV2 to TRBJ2-3; D might be TRBD1 (6 bases). As DNA, the CDR3 is TGTGCCACCCTTCCCCCTGGTACAGGGTGGACAGATACGCAGTATTTT. Translated: CATLPPGTGWTDTQYF.